This entry lists 14 T cell receptor beta chains sequenced from one sample in a study of beta chain features in type 1 diabetes. Points from the study as a whole: Shorter TCRB CDR3s, moderately but significantly so, were found in Type 1 diabetes patients in all four CD4+ subsets.

The antigens for these receptors are not known. The whole isolated RNA underwent reverse transcription, so sequencing captured expressed TCRB transcripts. Repertoires were generated with immunoSEQ multiplex PCR, while TCRdb's copy carries only in-frame clones and drops some. Of around 600,000 clones in the sample, around 12% were seen once. The sample taken for sequencing was naive CD4+ T cells from blood. These receptors were collected from a man aged 30 to 39 with type 1 diabetes.

The rearrangement uses TRBV10-3 and TRBJ2-7; tentatively, D is TRBD2 (5 bases). CDR1 ENHRY and CDR2 SYGVKD come from the germline V gene. V lost 2 bases and J 7 bases, leaving 24 bases between the germline ends. The CDR3 extends over 17 amino acids. The chain's CDR3 is CAISEPPGKGRFLEQYF. The CDR3 DNA follows: TGTGCCATCAGTGAGCCGCCCGGGAAGGGTAGATTCTTAGAGCAGTACTTC.

This clone was observed a handful of times. The V and J genes are TRBV14 and TRBJ1-6, with D uncertain. The V end lost 4 bases, the J end lost 3 bases, and 4 bases lay between the germline ends. Looked up from germline, CDR1 is SGHDN and CDR2 is FVKESK. The CDR3 length is 13 residues. The CDR3 sequence is CASSPRYNSPLHF. The DNA for the CDR3 is TGTGCCAGCAGCCCTCGCTATAATTCACCCCTCCACTTT.

Many counts were recorded for this clone. The V call is TRBV4-3, the J call TRBJ1-4; D is ambiguous. CDR3 size: 15 residues. V dropped 1 base and J dropped 5 bases, with 11 bases sitting between them. Germline CDR1 LGHNA, CDR2 YSLEER. The CDR3 DNA is TGCGCCAGCAGCCAAGGGGCAGGTCCCAATGAAAAACTGTTTTTT. Translation gives CASSQGAGPNEKLFF.

This clone has just a few counts. The V call is TRBV28, the J call TRBJ2-3; 9 nucleotides agree with TRBD2. From germline, CDR1 is MDHEN and CDR2 SYDVKM. The CDR3 extends over 15 amino acids. Trimming at V came to 3 bases and at J to 12 bases, leaving 13 bases not matched to a gene. Here the CDR3 DNA reads TGTGCCAGCAGTTTTAAACGCGGGGGGGCCACTCCCCAGTATTTT. Amino acids: CASSFKRGGATPQYF.

The chain carries TRBV7-2 and TRBJ1-4; D gene ambiguous. CDR3 length: 15 residues. Trimming removed 5 bases from V and 0 bases from J, with 10 bases in between. Germline values: CDR1 SGHTA, CDR2 FQGNSA. This chain's CDR3 is CASSPTGTTNEKLFF. Written as DNA, the CDR3 is TGTGCCAGCAGCCCTACGGGGACAACTAATGAAAAACTGTTTTTT.

The V and J genes are TRBV30 and TRBJ1-2; D may be TRBD1 (6 bases). The CDR3 runs to 13 residues. V dropped 4 bases and J dropped 1 base, with 10 bases sitting between them. Germline lookup yields CDR1 GTSNPN and CDR2 SVGIG (reference sequence). The chain's CDR3 is CAWTRQVNYGYTF. CDR3 DNA: TGTGCCTGGACAAGACAGGTTAACTATGGCTACACCTTC.

This chain uses TRBV29-1 with TRBJ2-2; TRBD2 agrees at 7 bases. Germline values: CDR1 SQVTM, CDR2 ANQGSEA. Trimming at V came to 5 bases and at J to 4 bases, leaving 10 bases not matched to a gene. The CDR3 has 15 amino acids. CDR3 coding DNA: TGCAGCGTTTCCTTATTCGGGGGGAGCACCGGGGAGCTGTTTTTT. Translation gives CSVSLFGGSTGELFF.

The chain joins TRBV29-1 to TRBJ1-5; TRBD1 might be the D (6 bases). Trimming shortened V by 6 bases and J by 1 base, and 10 bases separated the two germline ends. CDR3 length: 13 amino acids. The V gene's germline CDR1 is SQVTM and CDR2 ANQGSEA. CDR3 amino acids: CSVRGLSNQPQHF. For the CDR3, the DNA is TGCAGCGTACGGGGGCTGAGCAATCAGCCCCAGCATTTT.

This clone has only a few counts. This sequence joins TRBV9 and TRBJ2-2, with D possibly TRBD1 on 5 matching bases. Germline V gene sequence: CDR1 SGDLS, CDR2 YYNGEE. This CDR3 comprises 15 residues. The ends were cut back, 3 bases at V and 3 bases at J, with 12 bases in the middle. CDR3: CASSAIQGYTGELFF. In DNA form, the CDR3 reads TGTGCCAGCAGCGCTATCCAGGGATACACCGGGGAGCTGTTTTTT. The complete variable domain, with remaining parts taken from reference TRBV9 and TRBJ2-2, reads DSGVTQTPKHLITATGQRVTLRCSPRSGDLSVYWYQQSLDQGLQFLIQYYNGEERAKGNILERFSAQQFPDLHSELNLSSLELGDSALYFCASSAIQGYTGELFFGEGSRLTVL.

This clone was counted only a few times. The V gene is TRBV7-8, the J gene TRBJ2-5; maybe TRBD2 (6 bases). Per germline, CDR1 SGHVS and CDR2 FQNEAQ. Trimming removed 0 bases from V and 2 bases from J, with 10 bases in between. This CDR3 contains 15 residues. CDR3 sequence (DNA): TGTGCCAGCAGCTTAGCCCGTGGGGGGCAAGAGACCCAGTACTTC. It encodes CASSLARGGQETQYF.

The rearrangement uses TRBV5-6 and TRBJ2-2; no reliable D call. Germline-derived CDR1 and CDR2 are SGHDT and YYEEEE. This CDR3 region has 12 residues. V shed 1 base and J shed 7 bases, with 5 bases lying between them. This CDR3 is CASSLYIGELFF. CDR3 DNA sequence: TGTGCCAGCAGCTTGTATATCGGGGAGCTGTTTTTT.

The chain is built from TRBV18 and TRBJ2-2; maybe TRBD2 (6 bases). CDR3 length: 13 amino acids. With 3 bases removed from V and 7 bases from J, the gap between germline ends came to 9 bases. From germline, CDR1 is KGHSH and CDR2 LQKENI. The CDR3 loop reads CASSPGGHGELFF. In nucleotides, the CDR3 is TGTGCCAGCTCACCCGGGGGTCACGGGGAGCTGTTTTTT.

The genes are TRBV28 and TRBJ2-1, with D hard to call. The V and J ends lost 5 bases and 7 bases respectively, with 9 bases between them. The germline CDR1 and CDR2 sequences are MDHEN and SYDVKM. The CDR3 has 12 residues. The CDR3 sequence: CASSIASNEQFF. As DNA, the CDR3 is TGTGCCAGCAGTATAGCTTCGAATGAGCAGTTCTTC.

Only a few counts were recorded for this clone. The rearrangement links TRBV28 to TRBJ1-5, with 12 bases lining up with TRBD1. The junction had 10 bases not matched to a gene; V was cut back by 4 bases and J by 6 bases. The CDR3 covers 17 residues. Germline assignment: CDR1 MDHEN and CDR2 SYDVKM. In nucleotides, the CDR3 is TGTGCCAGCAGTTCGGGACAGGGGGCTTTTAGTGGTCAGCCCCAGCATTTT. Translated, it gives CASSSGQGAFSGQPQHF.